This TCR beta chain was identified during a study of beta chain features in type 1 diabetes. Study details: Age, gender, cell numbers and subset yield matched between patients and controls.

To note about this clone: The antigen remains unidentified.

Study conclusions and caveats: Whether TCRB rearrangement is influenced by HLA type was left unresolved in this analysis.

Since all of the isolated RNA was reverse transcribed, expressed TCRB transcripts were what got sequenced. Sequenced by immunoSEQ multiplex PCR; TCRdb stores in-frame clones only, minus some. The profile covers roughly 450,000 clones, with about 10% appearing a single time and approximately 0.045% taken by the ten largest. Blood was drawn once from each donor into heparinised tubes. The draws averaged around 110 mL. V lost 7 bases and J lost 2, with 24 bases in between. Germline V gives CDR1 SNHLY, CDR2 FYNNEI. The CDR3 length is 17 residues. The chain links TRBV2 to TRBJ2-7; D is undetermined. The TCR was taken from a woman aged 18-30 years in good health. What was sequenced was naive CD4+ T cells from blood. The CDR3 reads CASNRVGATWKAYEQYV. The CDR3 region has the DNA TGTGCCAGCAATAGAGTCGGCGCAACGTGGAAGGCCTACGAGCAGTACGTC.